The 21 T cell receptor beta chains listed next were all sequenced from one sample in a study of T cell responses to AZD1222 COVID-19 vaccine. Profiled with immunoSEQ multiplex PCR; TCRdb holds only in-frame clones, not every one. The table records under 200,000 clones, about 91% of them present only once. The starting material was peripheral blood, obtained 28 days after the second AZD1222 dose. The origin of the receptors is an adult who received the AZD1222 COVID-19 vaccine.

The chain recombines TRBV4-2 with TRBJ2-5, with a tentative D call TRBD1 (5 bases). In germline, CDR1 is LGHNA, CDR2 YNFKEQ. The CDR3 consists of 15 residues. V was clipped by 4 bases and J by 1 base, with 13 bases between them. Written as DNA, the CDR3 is TGTGCCAGCAGCCGGACACCGGTCCCCCAAGAGACCCAGTACTTC. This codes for CASSRTPVPQETQYF.

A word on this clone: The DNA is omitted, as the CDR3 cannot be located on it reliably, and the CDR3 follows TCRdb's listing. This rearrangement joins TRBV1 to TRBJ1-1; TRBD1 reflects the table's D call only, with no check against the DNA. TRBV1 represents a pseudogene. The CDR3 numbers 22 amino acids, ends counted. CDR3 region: CTSSHRNKVEGAKFGRGTEAFF.

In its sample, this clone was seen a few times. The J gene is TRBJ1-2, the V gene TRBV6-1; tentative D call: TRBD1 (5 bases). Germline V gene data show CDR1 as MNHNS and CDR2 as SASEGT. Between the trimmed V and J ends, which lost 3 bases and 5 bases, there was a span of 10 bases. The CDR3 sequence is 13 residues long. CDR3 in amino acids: CASSETVEYGYTF. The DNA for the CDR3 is TGTGCCAGCAGTGAGACAGTAGAGTATGGCTACACCTTC.

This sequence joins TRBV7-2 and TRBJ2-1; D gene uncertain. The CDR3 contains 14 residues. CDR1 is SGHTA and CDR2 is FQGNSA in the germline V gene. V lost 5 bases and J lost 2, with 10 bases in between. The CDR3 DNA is TGTGCCAGCAGCCCGGAGCCCGCCTACAATGAGCAGTTCTTC. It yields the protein CASSPEPAYNEQFF. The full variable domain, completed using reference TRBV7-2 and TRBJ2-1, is GAGVSQSPSNKVTEKGKDVELRCDPISGHTALYWYRQSLGQGLEFLIYFQGNSAPDKSGLPSDRFSAERTGGSVSTLTIQRTQQEDSAVYLCASSPEPAYNEQFFGPGTRLTVL.

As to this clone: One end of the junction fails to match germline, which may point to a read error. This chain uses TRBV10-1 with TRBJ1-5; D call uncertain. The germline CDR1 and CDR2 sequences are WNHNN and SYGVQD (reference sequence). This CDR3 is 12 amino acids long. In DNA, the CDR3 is TGCGCCAGCACTGAGTCGAGCCAGCCCCAGCATTTT. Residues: CASTESSQPQHF.

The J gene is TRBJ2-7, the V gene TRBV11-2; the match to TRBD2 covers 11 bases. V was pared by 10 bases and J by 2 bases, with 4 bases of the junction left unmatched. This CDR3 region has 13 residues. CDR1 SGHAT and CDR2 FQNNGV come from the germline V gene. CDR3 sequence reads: CATSLAGAYEQYF. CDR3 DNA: TGTGCCACTTCACTAGCGGGGGCCTACGAGCAGTACTTC.

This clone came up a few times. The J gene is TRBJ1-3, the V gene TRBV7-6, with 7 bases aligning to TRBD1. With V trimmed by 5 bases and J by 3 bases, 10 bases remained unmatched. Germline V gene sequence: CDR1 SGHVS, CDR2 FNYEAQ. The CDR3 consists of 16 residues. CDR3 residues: CASSHRQGSYGNTIYF. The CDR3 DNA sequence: TGTGCCAGCAGCCATCGACAGGGCAGTTATGGAAACACCATATATTTT.

CDR3 in DNA: TGTGCCAGCGACCAATTTCAGGGAAATCAGCCCCAGCATTTT. It is translated as CASDQFQGNQPQHF. J is TRBJ1-5 and V is TRBV19; D possibly corresponds to TRBD1 (5 bases). Trimming removed 9 bases from V and 4 bases from J, with 16 bases in between. This CDR3 comprises 14 residues. Germline V lookup: CDR1 LNHDA, CDR2 SQIVND (reference sequence).

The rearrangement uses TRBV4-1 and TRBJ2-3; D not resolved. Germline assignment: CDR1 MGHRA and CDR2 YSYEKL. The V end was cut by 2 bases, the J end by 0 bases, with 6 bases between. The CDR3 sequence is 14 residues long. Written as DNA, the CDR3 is TGCGCCAGCAGCCAAACACCTAGCACAGATACGCAGTATTTT. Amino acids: CASSQTPSTDTQYF.

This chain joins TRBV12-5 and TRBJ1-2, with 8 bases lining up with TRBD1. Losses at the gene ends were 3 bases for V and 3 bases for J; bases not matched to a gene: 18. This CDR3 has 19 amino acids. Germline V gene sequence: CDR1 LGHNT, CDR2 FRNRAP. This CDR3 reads CASGFRIEPGQGDDYGYTF. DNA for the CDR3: TGTGCTAGTGGTTTTCGGATCGAACCTGGACAGGGCGATGACTATGGCTACACCTTC.

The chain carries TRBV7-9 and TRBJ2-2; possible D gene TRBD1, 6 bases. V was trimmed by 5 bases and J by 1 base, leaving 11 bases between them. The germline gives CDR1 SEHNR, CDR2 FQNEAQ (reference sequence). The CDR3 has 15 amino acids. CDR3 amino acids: CASSPGAGNTGELFF. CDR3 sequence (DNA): TGTGCCAGCAGCCCAGGGGCGGGGAACACCGGGGAGCTGTTTTTT.

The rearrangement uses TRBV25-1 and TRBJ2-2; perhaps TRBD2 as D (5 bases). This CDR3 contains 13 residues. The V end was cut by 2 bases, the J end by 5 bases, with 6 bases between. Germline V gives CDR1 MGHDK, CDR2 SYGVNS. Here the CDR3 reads CASSERGTGELFF. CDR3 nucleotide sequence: TGTGCCAGCAGTGAACGAGGGACCGGGGAGCTGTTTTTT.

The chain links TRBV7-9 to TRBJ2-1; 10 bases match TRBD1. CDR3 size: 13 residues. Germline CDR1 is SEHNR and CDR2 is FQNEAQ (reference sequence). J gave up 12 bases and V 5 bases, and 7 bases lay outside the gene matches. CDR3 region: CASSIRQGAPQFF. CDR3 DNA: TGTGCCAGCAGCATCCGACAGGGGGCGCCGCAGTTCTTC.

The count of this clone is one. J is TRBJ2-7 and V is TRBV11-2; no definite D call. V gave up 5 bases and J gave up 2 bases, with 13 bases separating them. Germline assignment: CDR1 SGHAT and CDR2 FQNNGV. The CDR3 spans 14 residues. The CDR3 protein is CASSPRFGTYEQYF. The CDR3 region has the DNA TGTGCCAGCAGCCCCCGCTTTGGAACCTACGAGCAGTACTTC.

The CDR3 DNA reads TGTGCCAGCAGCAAAGGGGACAGGGGAGGTGAAAAACTGTTTTTT. It codes for CASSKGDRGGEKLFF. This chain connects TRBV21-1 to TRBJ1-4; the table's D gene call, TRBD1, was not cross checked with the DNA. TRBV21-1 corresponds to a pseudogene. The CDR3 has 15 amino acids.

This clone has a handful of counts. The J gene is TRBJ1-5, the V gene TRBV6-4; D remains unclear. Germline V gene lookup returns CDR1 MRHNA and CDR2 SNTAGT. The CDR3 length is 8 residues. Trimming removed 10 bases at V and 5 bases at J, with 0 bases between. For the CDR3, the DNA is TGTGCCAATCAGCCCCAGCATTTT. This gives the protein CANQPQHF.

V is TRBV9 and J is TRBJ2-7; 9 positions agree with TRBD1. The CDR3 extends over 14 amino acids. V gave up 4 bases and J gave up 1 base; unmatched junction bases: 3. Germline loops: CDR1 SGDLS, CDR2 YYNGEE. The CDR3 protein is CASSPQGASYEQYF. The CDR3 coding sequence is TGTGCCAGCAGCCCACAGGGGGCGTCCTACGAGCAGTACTTC.

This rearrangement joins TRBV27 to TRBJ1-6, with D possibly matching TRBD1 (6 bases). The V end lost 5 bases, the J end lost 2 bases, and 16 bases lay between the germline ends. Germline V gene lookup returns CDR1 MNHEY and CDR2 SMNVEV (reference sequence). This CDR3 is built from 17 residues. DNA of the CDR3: TGTGCCAGCAGTAAGGACTTGGACAGTCCCTATAATTCACCCCTCCACTTT. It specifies CASSKDLDSPYNSPLHF.

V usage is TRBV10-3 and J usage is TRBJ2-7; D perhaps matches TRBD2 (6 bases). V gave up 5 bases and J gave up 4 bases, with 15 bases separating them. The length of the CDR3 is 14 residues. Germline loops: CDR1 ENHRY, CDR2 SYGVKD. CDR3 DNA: TGTGCCATCAGTCCCCGGGACTTTCCATACGAGCAGTACTTC. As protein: CAISPRDFPYEQYF.

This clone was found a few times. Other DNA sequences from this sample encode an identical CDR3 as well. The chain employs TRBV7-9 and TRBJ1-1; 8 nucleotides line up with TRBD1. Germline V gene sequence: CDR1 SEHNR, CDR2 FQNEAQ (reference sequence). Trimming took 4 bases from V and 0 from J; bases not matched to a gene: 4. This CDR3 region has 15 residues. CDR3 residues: CASSSGTGVNTEAFF. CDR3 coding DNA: TGTGCCAGCAGCTCGGGGACAGGAGTGAACACTGAAGCTTTCTTT.

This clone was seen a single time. The CDR3: CASSLVAGELFF. CDR3 DNA: TGTGCCAGCAGCTTAGTGGCCGGGGAGCTGTTTTTT. The chain recombines TRBV11-3 with TRBJ2-2; D is unresolved. Trimming stripped 1 base from V and 6 bases from J, with 3 bases between. Germline assignment: CDR1 SGHNT and CDR2 YENEEA. The CDR3 totals 12 residues.